These T cell receptor beta chains were read from a single sample in a study of CD8 T cells in ankylosing spondylitis. In TCRdb, the 5' RACE reads were re-called with MiXCR into one record per CDR3 protein. Among 200,000 to 250,000 distinct CDR3 sequences listed, 7.3% were seen once. The specimen was blood, either unsorted or a sorted T cell fraction (not recorded which). Receptors were obtained from a male donor with ankylosing spondylitis. Each CDR3 is given with its conserved first and last residue. D genes are given only for firm matches. Rows may omit the clone size; those that give it use once, few, many or a size class.

V gene	clone size	D gene	J gene	CDR3 protein	CDR3 DNA
TRBV7-2	NA	TRBD2	TRBJ2-1	CASRPLAGSSYNEQFF	TGTGCCAGCAGGCCACTAGCGGGGAGCTCCTACAATGAGCAGTTCTTC
TRBV28	many	NA	TRBJ1-2	CASSKTGTLRGYGYTF	TGTGCCAGCAGCAAGACCGGGACCCTAAGGGGCTATGGCTACACCTTC
TRBV28	NA	NA	TRBJ1-5	CASSSPDGGNQPQHF	TGTGCCAGCAGTTCCCCGGACGGGGGAAATCAGCCCCAGCATTTT
TRBV14	NA	TRBD1	TRBJ1-2	CASSHGPGTAFYGYTF	TGTGCCAGCAGCCACGGCCCGGGGACAGCATTCTATGGCTACACCTTC
TRBV7-6	many	NA	TRBJ2-7	CASSLGPLTYEQYF	TGTGCCAGCAGCCTAGGACCTCTCACCTACGAGCAGTACTTC
TRBV9	many	NA	TRBJ2-7	CASSVAAASSYEQYF	TGTGCCAGCAGCGTAGCGGCTGCCAGCTCCTACGAGCAGTACTTC
TRBV20-1	few	TRBD1	TRBJ2-7	CSATNIKGQGLYDEQYF	TGCAGTGCTACAAATATAAAGGGACAGGGACTCTACGACGAGCAGTACTTC
TRBV7-2	many	NA	TRBJ2-1	CASSLEISSSEQFF	TGTGCCAGCAGCTTAGAAATTTCCAGCTCTGAGCAGTTCTTC
TRBV11-3	NA	TRBD1	TRBJ2-2	CASSYPIGTGNTGELFF	TGTGCCAGCAGCTATCCCATAGGGACAGGGAACACCGGGGAGCTGTTTTTT
TRBV28	NA	NA	TRBJ2-7	CASSFTALYPYF	TGTGCCAGCAGTTTCACCGCGTTGTATCCGTACTTC
TRBV2	many	TRBD1	TRBJ1-5	CASRDRGGGRPQHF	TGTGCCAGCAGGGACAGGGGTGGGGGTCGGCCCCAGCATTTT
TRBV14	many	NA	TRBJ2-7	CASSQGFDSYEQYF	TGTGCCAGCAGCCAAGGCTTCGATTCCTACGAGCAGTACTTC
TRBV7-9	many	NA	TRBJ1-1	CASSLLGGPSSEAFF	TGTGCCAGCAGCTTACTAGGTGGACCCTCGTCTGAAGCTTTCTTT
TRBV20-1	NA	NA	TRBJ1-2	CSASLQGFYGYTF	TGCAGTGCTTCTCTACAGGGTTTCTATGGCTACACCTTC
TRBV27	many	TRBD1	TRBJ2-1	CASSPGTALLNEQFF	TGTGCCAGCAGTCCGGGGACAGCTCTACTCAATGAGCAGTTCTTC
TRBV4-3	many	NA	TRBJ1-6	CASSQDRSYNSPLHF	TGCGCCAGCAGCCAAGACAGGAGCTATAATTCACCCCTCCACTTT
TRBV5-1	many	NA	TRBJ1-4	CASSSDGTTNEKLFF	TGCGCCAGCAGCTCGGACGGGACAACTAATGAAAAACTGTTTTTT
TRBV9	many	NA	TRBJ2-2	CASSVVETTTSTGELFF	TGTGCCAGCAGCGTAGTAGAGACTACGACTAGCACCGGGGAGCTGTTTTTT
TRBV5-1	few	TRBD2	TRBJ2-7	CASSSGKGYEQYF	TGCGCCAGCAGCAGCGGGAAAGGCTACGAGCAGTACTTC
TRBV12-3/TRBV12-4	many	TRBD1	TRBJ2-7	CASSFGTVSYEQYF	TGTGCCAGCAGTTTCGGGACAGTATCCTACGAGCAGTACTTC
TRBV7-9	many	NA	TRBJ1-5	CASSLVGGLNQPQHF	TGTGCCAGCAGCTTAGTAGGTGGGTTGAATCAGCCCCAGCATTTT
TRBV27	many	TRBD1	TRBJ1-2	CASSSLQGASPWGYTF	TGTGCCAGCAGCTCATTACAGGGGGCGTCCCCCTGGGGCTACACCTTC
TRBV4-1	many	TRBD1	TRBJ2-1	CASSQVQGGNEQFF	TGCGCCAGCAGCCAAGTACAGGGGGGAAATGAGCAGTTCTTC
TRBV20-1	few	TRBD1	TRBJ1-2	CSARRTGDFVSGYTF	TGCAGTGCTAGGAGGACAGGGGATTTCGTGAGCGGCTACACCTTC
TRBV9	many	NA	TRBJ1-2	CASSQGALRGYTF	TGTGCCAGCAGCCAAGGGGCCCTTCGTGGCTACACCTTC
TRBV28	many	TRBD2	TRBJ2-1	CASRTLLAGGPNEQFF	TGTGCCAGCAGAACACTGCTAGCGGGGGGGCCGAATGAGCAGTTCTTC
TRBV5-6	few	TRBD1	TRBJ2-1	CASSFTGAYNEQFF	TGTGCCAGCAGCTTTACAGGGGCCTACAATGAGCAGTTCTTC
TRBV6-2/TRBV6-3	few	TRBD2	TRBJ2-7	CASTHGGGSNPYEQYF	TGTGCCAGCACCCATGGCGGGGGGTCGAACCCCTACGAGCAGTACTTC
TRBV28	few	NA	TRBJ1-6	CASSFPFGTIGSPLHF	TGTGCCAGCAGTTTCCCCTTTGGGACAATCGGCTCACCCCTCCACTTT
TRBV12-3/TRBV12-4	many	TRBD1	TRBJ2-3	CASSPAGTGGTDTQYF	TGTGCCAGCAGTCCCGCCGGGACAGGGGGCACAGATACGCAGTATTTT
TRBV12-3/TRBV12-4	many	NA	TRBJ1-2	CASSYTRGDYGYTF	TGTGCCAGCAGTTACACCAGAGGGGACTATGGCTACACCTTC
TRBV20-1	NA	NA	TRBJ1-4	CSARDTSNEKLFF	TGCAGTGCGCGGGACACTTCTAATGAAAAACTGTTTTTT
TRBV20-1	many	NA	TRBJ1-1	CSAPTPRTEAFF	TGCAGTGCTCCCACTCCCCGTACTGAAGCTTTCTTT
TRBV10-3	few	NA	TRBJ1-6	CAISETRNYNSPLHF	TGTGCCATCAGTGAGACCCGGAACTATAATTCACCCCTCCACTTT
TRBV11-2	NA	NA	TRBJ1-3	CASSPRQSSGNTIYF	TGTGCCAGCAGCCCTAGACAGAGCTCTGGAAACACCATATATTTT
TRBV5-6	many	NA	TRBJ1-1	CASSLVPSDTEAFF	TGTGCCAGCAGCTTGGTCCCGAGCGACACTGAAGCTTTCTTT
TRBV7-9	many	NA	TRBJ2-3	CASSSRDVSTDTQYF	TGTGCCAGCAGCTCCAGGGACGTAAGCACAGATACGCAGTATTTT
TRBV7-8	many	NA	TRBJ1-4	CASSLKVWEKLFF	TGTGCCAGCAGCTTAAAGGTTTGGGAAAAACTGTTTTTT
TRBV7-6	many	TRBD2	TRBJ2-3	CASSSQAGVGTDTQYF	TGTGCCAGCAGCTCTCAAGCGGGAGTTGGCACAGATACGCAGTATTTT
TRBV12-3/TRBV12-4	many	NA	TRBJ2-7	CASTWYGDYEQYF	TGTGCCAGCACTTGGTACGGGGACTACGAGCAGTACTTC
TRBV30	few	TRBD1	TRBJ1-6	CAWSVGQGVFLSPLHF	TGTGCCTGGAGTGTCGGACAGGGGGTTTTCTTATCACCCCTCCACTTT
TRBV15	many	NA	TRBJ2-2	CATSRDRARNSGELFF	TGTGCCACCAGCAGAGATCGGGCTAGGAATTCCGGGGAGCTGTTTTTT
TRBV2	NA	TRBD2	TRBJ2-5	CASSPGGEGGRRAQYF	TGTGCCAGCTCCCCGGGGGGTGAGGGAGGGCGCAGGGCCCAGTACTTC
TRBV20-1	many	NA	TRBJ1-2	CSARPGRAPINYGYTF	TGCAGTGCTAGACCGGGTCGGGCTCCGATTAACTATGGCTACACCTTC
TRBV10-3	many	NA	TRBJ2-7	CATTTGTSRYEQYF	TGTGCCACGACGACCGGGACTTCCCGCTACGAGCAGTACTTC
TRBV7-2	few	TRBD2	TRBJ2-2	CASSLRTSGRYTGELFF	TGTGCCAGCAGCCTCCGGACTAGCGGGCGTTACACCGGGGAGCTGTTTTTT